This section outlines one TCR beta chain sequence together with its context. As handled by the study authors: Amplified reference gene primers provided the basis for estimating nucleated cell counts. Sequenced by immunoSEQ multiplex PCR; TCRdb stores in-frame clones only, minus some. Clone size and the V and J calls come from that table; the DNA yielded D and trimming. The sample yields tens of thousands of clones, 88% seen once. The data were obtained in a study of blood T cell repertoires in COVID-19. On the study more broadly: The study drew acute and convalescent COVID-19 samples from the United States, Italy and Spain. T cells, B-cell-depleted T cells, or PBMCs provided the cDNA or gDNA that served as material.

Trimming left V 0 bases short and J 3 bases short, with 13 bases between. The CDR3 runs 15 residues. CDR1 SGHRS and CDR2 YFSETQ come from the germline V gene. The rearrangement uses TRBV5-1 and TRBJ2-7; a weak D match, TRBD1 (6 bases). The receptor was isolated from a woman of 80 years or more with active COVID-19. Sequenced sample: peripheral blood. The CDR3 coding sequence is TGCGCCAGCAGCTTGGCTGGGCAGGGGTTCTACGAGCAGTACTTC. Translation gives CASSLAGQGFYEQYF.